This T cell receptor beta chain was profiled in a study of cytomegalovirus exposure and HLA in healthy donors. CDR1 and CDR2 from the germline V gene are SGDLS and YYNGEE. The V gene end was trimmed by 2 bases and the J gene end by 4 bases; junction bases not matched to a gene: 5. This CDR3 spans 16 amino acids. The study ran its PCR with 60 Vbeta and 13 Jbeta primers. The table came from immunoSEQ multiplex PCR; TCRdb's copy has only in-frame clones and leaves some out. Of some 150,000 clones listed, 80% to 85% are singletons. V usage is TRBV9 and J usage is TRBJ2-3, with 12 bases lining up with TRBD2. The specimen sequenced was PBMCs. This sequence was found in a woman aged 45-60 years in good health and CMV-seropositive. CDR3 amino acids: CASSVPLAGGADTQYF. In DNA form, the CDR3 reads TGTGCCAGCAGCGTGCCCCTAGCGGGGGGGGCAGATACGCAGTATTTT.